The 12 T cell receptor beta chains listed next were all sequenced from one sample in a study of blood T cell repertoires in COVID-19. Repertoires were generated with immunoSEQ multiplex PCR, while TCRdb's copy carries only in-frame clones and drops some. In the table there are around 250,000 clones, over 75% of which are singletons. The specimen sequenced was peripheral blood. These receptors all stem from a man between 25 and 39 years old who had recovered from COVID-19.

This clone was observed once. The chain is built from TRBV4-1 and TRBJ2-7, with a weak D call TRBD2 (7 bases). Germline values: CDR1 MGHRA, CDR2 YSYEKL. CDR3 length: 18 amino acids. Trimming removed 1 base at V and 2 bases at J, with 21 bases between. This chain's CDR3 is CASSQALKRAGAPYEQYF. DNA for the CDR3: TGCGCCAGCAGCCAAGCCCTCAAGCGGGCGGGGGCCCCCTACGAGCAGTACTTC.

V gene TRBV4-2 combines with J gene TRBJ2-3; 8 nucleotides align to TRBD2. This CDR3 contains 14 residues. Per the germline V gene, CDR1 is LGHNA and CDR2 is YNFKEQ. Trimming took 4 bases from V and 8 from J; bases not matched to a gene: 8. The CDR3 reads CASSRGTSEGTQYF. CDR3 sequence (DNA): TGTGCCAGCAGCCGCGGGACTAGTGAGGGTACGCAGTATTTT.

This clone was seen once. The chain is built from TRBV7-9 and TRBJ1-6; TRBD1 matches 7 bases. This CDR3 contains 15 residues. The germline V gene has CDR1 SEHNR and CDR2 FQNEAQ (reference sequence). V gave up 6 bases and J gave up 6 bases; unmatched junction bases: 8. The DNA of the CDR3 is TGTGCCAGCAGACTTACAGGGGATGGTAATTCACCCCTCCACTTT. Residues: CASRLTGDGNSPLHF.

This clone occurred a few times. This chain's CDR3 is CASSQSTVNTEAFF. Written as DNA, the CDR3 is TGTGCCAGCAGCCAATCGACTGTGAACACTGAAGCTTTCTTT. This chain joins TRBV7-9 and TRBJ1-1, with D unresolved. Germline V gene sequence: CDR1 SEHNR, CDR2 FQNEAQ (reference sequence). The length of the CDR3 is 14 residues. V lost 5 bases and J lost 0, with 10 bases in between.

The chain couples TRBV3-1 (or the pseudogene TRBV3-2) to TRBJ1-2; D may be TRBD1 (6 bases). The V gene's germline CDR1 is LGHDT and CDR2 YNNKEL (reference sequence). The CDR3 sequence is 15 residues long. Trimming removed 4 bases at V and 0 bases at J, with 12 bases between. The CDR3 here is CASSPTWTANYGYTF. The DNA for the CDR3 is TGTGCCAGCAGCCCCACGTGGACAGCTAACTATGGCTACACCTTC.

This clone has just a few counts. The rearrangement joins TRBV3-1 (or the pseudogene TRBV3-2) to TRBJ2-6; no firm D call. The V gene lost 1 base and the J gene lost 0 bases, with 4 bases spanning the gap. CDR1 LGHDT and CDR2 YNNKEL come from the germline V gene (reference sequence). The CDR3 runs to 15 residues. The CDR3 DNA is TGTGCCAGCAGCCAAGTCCTCTCTGGGGCCAACGTCCTGACTTTC. Translated: CASSQVLSGANVLTF.

The J gene is TRBJ1-5, the V gene TRBV2; D gene unclear. Germline CDR1 SNHLY, CDR2 FYNNEI. V lost 5 bases and J 5 bases, leaving 10 bases between the germline ends. The CDR3 has 13 amino acids. The CDR3 region is CASSTEGHQPQHF. Written as DNA, the CDR3 is TGTGCCAGCAGTACGGAGGGTCATCAGCCCCAGCATTTT.

In this sample, this clone turned up a few times. The chain carries TRBV6-4 and TRBJ1-5; D is uncertain. Trimming removed 4 bases from V and 1 base from J, with 5 bases in between. The CDR3 contains 13 residues. Germline V gene data show CDR1 as MRHNA and CDR2 as SNTAGT. This CDR3 is CASSARSNQPQHF. DNA of the CDR3: TGTGCCAGCAGTGCCCGGAGCAATCAGCCCCAGCATTTT.

The rearrangement uses TRBV23-1 and TRBJ2-5; the match to TRBD2 covers 13 bases. TRBV23-1 is given ORF status, its function remaining uncertain. The trim removed 2 bases at V and 9 bases at J, leaving 18 bases unmatched. This CDR3 contains 19 residues. In DNA form, the CDR3 reads TGCGCCAGCAGTCAACGGACTAGCGGGGGTCCCCAAGAGAAGGGGGCCCAGTACTTC. It translates to CASSQRTSGGPQEKGAQYF.

This chain connects TRBV5-4 to TRBJ2-2; 7 bases align to TRBD1. In germline, CDR1 is SGHNT, CDR2 YYREEE (reference sequence). V shed 1 base and J 1 base; nucleotides not matched to a gene: 1. CDR3 size: 15 residues. The chain's CDR3 is CASSLNRGNTGELFF. The DNA for the CDR3 is TGTGCCAGCAGCTTGAACAGGGGGAACACCGGGGAGCTGTTTTTT.

The chain has TRBV2 and TRBJ2-3, with TRBD1 matching over 9 bases. J lost 5 bases, V lost 3 bases, and 9 bases had no gene match. Germline values: CDR1 SNHLY, CDR2 FYNNEI. The CDR3 is 16 amino acids. The CDR3: CASSEQGQGRGDTQYF. The CDR3 coding sequence is TGTGCCAGCAGTGAGCAGGGACAGGGCCGAGGAGATACGCAGTATTTT.

The rearrangement links TRBV2 to TRBJ2-5; no firm D call. The CDR3 totals 14 residues. Trimming removed 6 bases at V and 2 bases at J, with 13 bases between. Germline CDR1 SNHLY, CDR2 FYNNEI. CDR3 residues: CASSRESGQETQYF. CDR3 bases: TGTGCCAGCAGCCGCGAGTCGGGTCAAGAGACCCAGTACTTC.